Sequencing of this T cell receptor (beta chain) was carried out in a study of blood T cells in healthy people across ages. This clonotype was observed a few times. Its antigen is still unknown. For the second PCR, which ran for 7 to 11 cycles, a sample-barcoded 5' primer and a J-beta primer mix were used. The template-switch adaptor, which had 12 random nucleotides, put a tag on each cDNA molecule. Via MiXCR, TCRdb re-called the 5' RACE reads, giving one row per CDR3 protein. The table records hundreds of thousands of distinct CDR3 sequences, around 34% of them present only once. V shed 5 bases and J 5 bases; nucleotides not matched to a gene: 11. The CDR3 extends over 16 amino acids. Looked up from germline, CDR1 is SNHLY and CDR2 is FYNNEI. General observations from the study: More naive CD4+ cells and higher diversity were found in long-lived than in aged donors.

The J gene is TRBJ1-5, the V gene TRBV2, with TRBD1 matching 8 bases. This sequence originates from a man aged 18 to 29 in good health. The sample comprised blood. CDR3 bases: TGTGCCAGCAGTAGTGAAGGGCAGGGGGCTTATCAGCCCCAGCATTTT. This sequence encodes CASSSEGQGAYQPQHF.